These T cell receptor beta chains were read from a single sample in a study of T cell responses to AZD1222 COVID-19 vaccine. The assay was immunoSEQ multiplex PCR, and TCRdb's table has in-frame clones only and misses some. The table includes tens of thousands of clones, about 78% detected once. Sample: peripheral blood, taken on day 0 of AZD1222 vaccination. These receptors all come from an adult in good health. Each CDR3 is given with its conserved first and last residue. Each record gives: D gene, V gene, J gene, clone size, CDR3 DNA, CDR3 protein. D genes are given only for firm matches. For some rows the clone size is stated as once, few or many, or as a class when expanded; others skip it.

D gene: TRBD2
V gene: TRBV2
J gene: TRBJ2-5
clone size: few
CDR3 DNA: TGTGCCAGCAACGGGGGGTTTATCGAGACCCAGTACTTC
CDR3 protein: CASNGGFIETQYF

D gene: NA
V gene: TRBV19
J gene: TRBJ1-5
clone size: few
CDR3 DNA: TGTGCCAGTAGCCATCAGATGGGACCTCGGGGCAATCAGCCCCAGCATTTT
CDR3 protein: CASSHQMGPRGNQPQHF

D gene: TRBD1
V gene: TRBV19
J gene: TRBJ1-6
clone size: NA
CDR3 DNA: TGTGCCAGTAGTACCTCCGGGACAGCGGGCGATTCACCCCTCCACTTT
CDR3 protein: CASSTSGTAGDSPLHF

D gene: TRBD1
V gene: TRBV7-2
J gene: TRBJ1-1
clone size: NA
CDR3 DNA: TGTGCCAGCAGCTTCCGGGACAGAAACACTGAAGCTTTCTTT
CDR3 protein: CASSFRDRNTEAFF

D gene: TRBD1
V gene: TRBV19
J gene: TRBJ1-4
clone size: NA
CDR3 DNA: TGTGCCAGTAGTACTTCCCGGGACAGTAATGAAAAACTGTTTTTT
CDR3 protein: CASSTSRDSNEKLFF

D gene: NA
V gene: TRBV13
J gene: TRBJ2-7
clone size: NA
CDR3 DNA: TGTGCCAGCAGCTTAGGACGGGGAAATACCTACGAGCAGTACTTC
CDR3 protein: CASSLGRGNTYEQYF

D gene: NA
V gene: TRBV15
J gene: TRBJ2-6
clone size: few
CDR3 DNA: TGTGCCACCAGCGTCCCCACCGGGACTGGAAAAGTCTCTGGGGCCAACGTCCTGACTTTC
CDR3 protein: CATSVPTGTGKVSGANVLTF

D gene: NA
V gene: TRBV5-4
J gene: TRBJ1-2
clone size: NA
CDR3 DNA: TGTGCCAGCAGCCTTGACAGCAACTATGGCTACACCTTC
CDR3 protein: CASSLDSNYGYTF

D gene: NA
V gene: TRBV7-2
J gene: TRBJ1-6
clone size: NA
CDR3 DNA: TGTGCCAGCAGCCACAGTAATTCACCCCTCCACTTT
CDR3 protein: CASSHSNSPLHF

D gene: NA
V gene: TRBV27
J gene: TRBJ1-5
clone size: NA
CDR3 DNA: TGTGCCAGCAGTTCTGGTCTTCATAGCAATCAGCCCCAGCATTTT
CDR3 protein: CASSSGLHSNQPQHF

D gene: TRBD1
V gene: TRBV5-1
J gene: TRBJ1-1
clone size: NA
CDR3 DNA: TGCGCCAGCAGATTACAGGGGCTGAACACTGAAGCTTTCTTT
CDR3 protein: CASRLQGLNTEAFF

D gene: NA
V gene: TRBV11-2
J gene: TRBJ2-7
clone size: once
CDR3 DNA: TGTGCCAGCACGAGGGGCCAGGGGTACGAGCAGTACTTC
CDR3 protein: CASTRGQGYEQYF

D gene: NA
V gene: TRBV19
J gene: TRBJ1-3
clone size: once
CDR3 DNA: TGTGCCAGTAGTATAGCTCGGGACACCGGAAACACCATATATTTT
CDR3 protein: CASSIARDTGNTIYF

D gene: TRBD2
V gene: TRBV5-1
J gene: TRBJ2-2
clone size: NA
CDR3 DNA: TGCGCCAGCAGCTCCCTTCAGCGACTAGCGGGGGGGGAGCTGTTTTTT
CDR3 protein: CASSSLQRLAGGELFF

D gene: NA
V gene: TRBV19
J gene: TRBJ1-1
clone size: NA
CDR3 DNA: TGTGCCAGTAATAACGCGAACACTGAAGCTTTCTTT
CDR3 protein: CASNNANTEAFF

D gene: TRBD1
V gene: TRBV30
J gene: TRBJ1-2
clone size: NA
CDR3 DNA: TGTGCCTGGAGCCGCCCGGGACAGGGGGGGTATGGCTACACCTTC
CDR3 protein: CAWSRPGQGGYGYTF

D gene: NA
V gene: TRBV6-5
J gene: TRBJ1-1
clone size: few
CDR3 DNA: TGTGCCAGCAGAAGGACAACCCTGAACACTGAAGCTTTCTTT
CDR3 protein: CASRRTTLNTEAFF

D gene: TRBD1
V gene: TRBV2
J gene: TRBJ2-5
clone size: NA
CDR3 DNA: TGTGCCAGCAGTGAACTCCACAGGGGAGAGACCCAGTACTTC
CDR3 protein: CASSELHRGETQYF

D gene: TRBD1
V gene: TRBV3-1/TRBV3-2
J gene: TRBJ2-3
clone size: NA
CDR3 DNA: TGTGCCAGCAGCAATAAACTAGCCTGGACAGGGAACGTCGATACGCAGTATTTT
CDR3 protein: CASSNKLAWTGNVDTQYF

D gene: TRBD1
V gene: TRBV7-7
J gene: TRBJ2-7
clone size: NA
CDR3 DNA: TGTGCCAGCAGCTTAGGGGGGGGACAGGGCTACGAGCAGTACTTC
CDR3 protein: CASSLGGGQGYEQYF

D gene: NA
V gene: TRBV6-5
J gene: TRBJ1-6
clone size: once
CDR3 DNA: TGTGCCAGCAGGCCGGGGTTGAGCCCTAATTCACCCCTCCACTTT
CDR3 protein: CASRPGLSPNSPLHF

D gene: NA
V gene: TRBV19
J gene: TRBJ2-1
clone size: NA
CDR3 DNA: TGTGCCAGTAGTATGGGGGCCCCGTACAATGAGCAGTTCTTC
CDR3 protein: CASSMGAPYNEQFF

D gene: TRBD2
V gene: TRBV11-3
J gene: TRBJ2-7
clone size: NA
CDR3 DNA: TGTGCCAGCAGCGTAACTAGCGGGGGTGCCCTTGAGCAGTACTTC
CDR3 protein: CASSVTSGGALEQYF